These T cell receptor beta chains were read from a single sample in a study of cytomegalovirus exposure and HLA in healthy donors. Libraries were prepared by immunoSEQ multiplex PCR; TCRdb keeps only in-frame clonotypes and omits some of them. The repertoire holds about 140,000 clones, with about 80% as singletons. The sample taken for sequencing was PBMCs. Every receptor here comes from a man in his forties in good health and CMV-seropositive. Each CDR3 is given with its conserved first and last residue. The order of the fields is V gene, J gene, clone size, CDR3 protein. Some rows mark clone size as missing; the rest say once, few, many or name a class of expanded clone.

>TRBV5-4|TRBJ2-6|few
CASSPGGRGASGANVLTF
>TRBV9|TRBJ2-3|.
CASSPGLAARFDTQYF
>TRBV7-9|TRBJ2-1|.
CASSFSENEQFF
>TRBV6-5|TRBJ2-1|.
CASSPSDRGYNEQFF
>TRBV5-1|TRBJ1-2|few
CASSAGTAVSNYGYTF
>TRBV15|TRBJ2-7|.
CATSRVMSQVAYEQYF
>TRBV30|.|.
CAWTLAESSYEQYF
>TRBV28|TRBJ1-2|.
CASKKTGVYGYTF
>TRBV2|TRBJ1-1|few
CASSGTGQGKVNTEAFF
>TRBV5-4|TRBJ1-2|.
CASSQGQDGVDGYTF
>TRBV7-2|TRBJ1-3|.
CASSAGPSSGNTIYF
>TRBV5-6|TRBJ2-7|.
CASSSEEGMDSYEQYF
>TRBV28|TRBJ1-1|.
CASSLWTGINTEAFF
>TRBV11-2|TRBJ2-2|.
CASRNHSAGLGTGELFF
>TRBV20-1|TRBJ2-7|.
CSASPGPSGYF
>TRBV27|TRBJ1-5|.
CASKLGPWSQPQHF
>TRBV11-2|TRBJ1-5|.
CASSSTGSNQPQHF
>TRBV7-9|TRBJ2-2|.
CASSFKGANTGELFF
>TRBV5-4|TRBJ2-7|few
CASSGTGGYEQYF
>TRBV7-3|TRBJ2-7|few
CASSLMGQGAYEQYF
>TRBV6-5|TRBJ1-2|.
CASSTTDRGPWGYTF
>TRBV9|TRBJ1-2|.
CASSPNRGDYGYTF
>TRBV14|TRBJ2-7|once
CASSPTTGGASEQYF
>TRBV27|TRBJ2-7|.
CASSLSASGRRSEQYF
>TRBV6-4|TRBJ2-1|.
CASSFSGSSYNEQFF
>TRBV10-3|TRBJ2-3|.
CAISGFGTSGRAWDTQYF
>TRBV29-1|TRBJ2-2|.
CSVWTYSNTGELFF
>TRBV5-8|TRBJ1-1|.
CASSLGVSTPREAFF
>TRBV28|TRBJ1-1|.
CASSLRGLLNTEAFF
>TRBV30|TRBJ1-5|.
CAWGSAGNQPQHF
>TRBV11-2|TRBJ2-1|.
CASSLGPSEVYNEQFF
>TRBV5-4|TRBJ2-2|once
CASSTSGRRATGELFF
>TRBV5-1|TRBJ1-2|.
CASSPDRGGNYGYTF
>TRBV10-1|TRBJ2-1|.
CASSSSGGNEQFF
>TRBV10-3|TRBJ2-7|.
CAIRGTSGRSYEQYF